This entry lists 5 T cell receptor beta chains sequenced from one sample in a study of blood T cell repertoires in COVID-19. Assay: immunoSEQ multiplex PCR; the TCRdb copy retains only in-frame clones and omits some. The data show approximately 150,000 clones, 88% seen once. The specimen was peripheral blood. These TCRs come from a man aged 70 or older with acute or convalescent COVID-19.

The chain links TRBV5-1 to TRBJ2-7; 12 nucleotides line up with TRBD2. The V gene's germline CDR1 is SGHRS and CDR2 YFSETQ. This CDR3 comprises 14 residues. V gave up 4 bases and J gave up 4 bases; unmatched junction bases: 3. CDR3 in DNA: TGCGCCAGCAGCGCGACTAGCGGGAGTTACGAGCAGTACTTC. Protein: CASSATSGSYEQYF.

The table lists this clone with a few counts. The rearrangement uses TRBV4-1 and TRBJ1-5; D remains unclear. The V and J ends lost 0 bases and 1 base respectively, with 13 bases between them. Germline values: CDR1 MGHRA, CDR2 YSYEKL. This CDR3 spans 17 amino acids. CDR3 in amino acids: CASSQDISDTSNQPQHF. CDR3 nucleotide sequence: TGCGCCAGCAGCCAAGATATAAGCGATACCAGCAATCAGCCCCAGCATTTT.

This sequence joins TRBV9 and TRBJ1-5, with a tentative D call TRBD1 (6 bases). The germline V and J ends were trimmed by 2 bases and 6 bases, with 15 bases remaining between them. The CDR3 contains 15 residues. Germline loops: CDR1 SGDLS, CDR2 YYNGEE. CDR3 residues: CASSVTEGGSQPQHF. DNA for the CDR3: TGTGCCAGCAGCGTGACCGAGGGGGGGAGTCAGCCCCAGCATTTT.

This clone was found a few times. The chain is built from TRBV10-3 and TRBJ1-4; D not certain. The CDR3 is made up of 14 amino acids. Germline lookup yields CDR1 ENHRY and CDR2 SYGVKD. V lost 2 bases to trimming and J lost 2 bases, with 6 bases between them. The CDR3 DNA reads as TGTGCCATCAGTGAGAGGGAGACTAATGAAAAACTGTTTTTT. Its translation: CAISERETNEKLFF.

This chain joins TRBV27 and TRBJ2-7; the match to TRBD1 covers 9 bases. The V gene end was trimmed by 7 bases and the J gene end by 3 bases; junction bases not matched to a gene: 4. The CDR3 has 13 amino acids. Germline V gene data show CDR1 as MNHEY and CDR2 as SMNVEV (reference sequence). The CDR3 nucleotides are TGTGCCAGCAAGGACAGGGGAAACTACGAGCAGTACTTC. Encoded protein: CASKDRGNYEQYF.